A selection of T cell receptor beta chains follows, all from one sample in a study of immune evolution from preneoplasia to lung adenocarcinoma. TCRdb's copy holds only in-frame clones and misses some; the assay was immunoSEQ multiplex PCR. The sample records 4,000 to 5,000 clones, nearly 80% being singletons. Sequenced input: FFPE normal lung tissue adjacent to the tumor. These receptors came from a person aged 50-69 years with lung adenocarcinoma. CDR3s include the opening cysteine and the closing phenylalanine or tryptophan. D genes are given only for firm matches. The size field is filled for only some rows; it gives once, few, many or a size class.

V gene	D gene	clone size	J gene	CDR3 DNA	CDR3 protein
TRBV7-9	.	.	TRBJ2-5	TGTGCCAGCAGAGGGGGAGGCGGGAGAGGCGAGACCCAGTACTTC	CASRGGGGRGETQYF
TRBV7-2	TRBD2	.	TRBJ2-7	TGTGCCAGCAGCTTCGAGGGACTAGCCAACGAGCAGTACTTC	CASSFEGLANEQYF
TRBV2	.	.	TRBJ1-2	TGTGCCACCACGACCGGAGCGGTCTATGGCTACACCTTC	CATTTGAVYGYTF
TRBV29-1	TRBD1	.	TRBJ2-1	TGCAGCGTTGAAGATCGAGGACAGGGTAACGGTGAGCAGTTCTTC	CSVEDRGQGNGEQFF
TRBV5-4	.	.	TRBJ2-5	TGTGCCAGCAGCTTGGCTAGGCAGGGTCAAGAGACCCAGTACTTC	CASSLARQGQETQYF
TRBV5-1	.	.	TRBJ1-5	TGCGCCAGCAGGGTGGACGGAGCAATTAATCAGCCCCAGCATTTT	CASRVDGAINQPQHF
TRBV10-2	.	.	TRBJ2-7	TGCGCCAGCAGTGAGGGCAGCGCCAGAACCTACGAGCAGTACTTC	CASSEGSARTYEQYF
TRBV5-4	.	.	TRBJ2-2	TGTGCCAGCAGCTTGAGACAGACGGCTGGGGAGCTGTTTTTT	CASSLRQTAGELFF
TRBV28	.	.	TRBJ1-3	TGTGCCAGCATTTCCAGGGGCTCTGGAAACACCATATATTTT	CASISRGSGNTIYF
TRBV29-1	TRBD2	few	TRBJ2-3	TGCAGCGTTGGTGCGGGACTAGTATCAGATACGCAGTATTTT	CSVGAGLVSDTQYF
TRBV11-3	.	.	TRBJ2-1	TGTGCCAGCAGCTTTGAAGTCATGTACAATGAGCAGTTCTTC	CASSFEVMYNEQFF
TRBV28	.	.	TRBJ2-5	TGTGCCAGCAGTTTATGGGGCAGGGGCCGCCGAGAGACCCAGTACTTC	CASSLWGRGRRETQYF
TRBV27	.	.	TRBJ1-2	TGTGCCAGCAGTTTAACAGGGTTAAGAGGCTACACCTTC	CASSLTGLRGYTF
TRBV7-9	TRBD1	.	TRBJ2-7	TGTGCCAGCAGCTTAGTGGGGACAGGGTTGTACGAGCAGTACTTC	CASSLVGTGLYEQYF
TRBV19	.	.	TRBJ2-2	TGTGCCAGTAGTATACAAGGGTTCACCGGGGAGCTGTTTTTT	CASSIQGFTGELFF
TRBV6-1	TRBD2	few	TRBJ2-3	TGTGCCAGTGGTTGGACTAGCGGGGACACAGATACGCAGTATTTT	CASGWTSGDTDTQYF
TRBV6-4	.	.	TRBJ1-1	TGTGCCAGCAAACTAGAGGACAGTATGAACACTGAAGCTTTCTTT	CASKLEDSMNTEAFF
TRBV30	TRBD1	.	TRBJ1-1	TGTGCCGGCCTTCCGGACAGGGGACATGAAGCTTTCTTT	CAGLPDRGHEAFF
TRBV9	.	large	TRBJ2-5	TGTGCCAGCAGCGTCGGGATGGGGCAAGAGACCCAGTACTTC	CASSVGMGQETQYF
TRBV19	.	.	TRBJ2-1	TGTGCCAGTAGTATAGCGGGTTCAGATGAGCAGTTCTTC	CASSIAGSDEQFF
TRBV10-3	.	few	TRBJ2-5	TGTGCCATCAGCGGGAGTAGGGGGGAGACCCAGTACTTC	CAISGSRGETQYF
TRBV7-2	TRBD1	.	TRBJ2-7	TGTGCCAGCAGCTCCTCCGGGACAGCCGGCTACGAGCAGTACTTT	CASSSSGTAGYEQYF
TRBV30	.	.	TRBJ2-2	TGTGCCTGGAGTCTCTGGGGACCCGGGGAGCTGTTTTTT	CAWSLWGPGELFF
TRBV28	.	.	TRBJ2-3	TGTGCCAGCAGCCGCCTTACGGGGACGGCAGATACGCAGTATTTT	CASSRLTGTADTQYF
TRBV11-3	.	.	TRBJ2-5	TGTGCCAGCAGCTTTGGGGGGCAGGAGACCCAGTACTTC	CASSFGGQETQYF
TRBV29-1	.	.	TRBJ2-3	TGCAGCGTTGTGGAATGGGGCAGCACAGGTACGCAGTATTTT	CSVVEWGSTGTQYF
TRBV7-6	TRBD2	once	TRBJ2-7	TGTGCCAGCAGTCCGTTCGCCGGGACTAGCGGTTTCTACGAGCAGTACTTC	CASSPFAGTSGFYEQYF
TRBV30	TRBD1	.	TRBJ2-1	TGTGCCTGGGGGAGACAGGGGAATGAGCAGTTCTTC	CAWGRQGNEQFF
TRBV7-8	.	.	TRBJ2-3	TGTGCCAGCAGCCTATCGACAGTGCAAGACCCAGATACGCAGTATTTT	CASSLSTVQDPDTQYF
TRBV18	.	.	TRBJ2-1	TGTGCCAGCTCACCTTCGCTACGGATGGGTGAGCAGTTCTTC	CASSPSLRMGEQFF
TRBV27	.	.	TRBJ2-1	TGTGCCAGCAGTTTAGGAGGGAATGAGCAGTTCTTC	CASSLGGNEQFF
TRBV7-9	.	.	TRBJ2-5	TGTGCCAGCAGGCGCGGGGACCAAGAGACCCAGTACTTC	CASRRGDQETQYF
TRBV4-1	.	.	TRBJ1-4	TGCGCCAGCAGCCAAGATCATCCGGCAGTCCGGGAAAAACTGTTTTTT	CASSQDHPAVREKLFF
TRBV6-1	.	.	TRBJ2-3	TGTGCCAGCGCGCGGGACAGCCGCACAGATACGCAGTATTTT	CASARDSRTDTQYF
TRBV7-2	.	once	TRBJ2-3	TGTGCCAGCAGCGTTAGGAAGACGTTGGCAAGAACTAGCACAGATACGCAGTATTTT	CASSVRKTLARTSTDTQYF
TRBV21-1	.	few	TRBJ2-1	TGTGCCAGCAGCAACGGGACTAGCGGGAGTACGTATCCGAATGAGCAGTTCTTC	CASSNGTSGSTYPNEQFF
TRBV4-1	.	once	TRBJ2-7	TGCGCCAGCAGCCAAAATCCGGGACTCGCCCCCTACGAGCAGTACTTC	CASSQNPGLAPYEQYF
TRBV12-5	.	.	TRBJ2-3	TGTGCTTCAAAACCCGGGGTAGGGACAGATACGCAGTATTTT	CASKPGVGTDTQYF
TRBV10-3	TRBD2	.	TRBJ2-7	TGTGCCATCAGTGAAGGGACTAGCGGTACGTACGAGCAGTACTTC	CAISEGTSGTYEQYF
TRBV14	TRBD2	.	TRBJ2-7	TGTGCCAGCAGCCAAGATCAGTTGGGACTAGCGGGAGGGGAGCAGTACTTC	CASSQDQLGLAGGEQYF
TRBV30	.	.	TRBJ2-1	TGTGCCTGGAGAGGGTACAATGAGCAGTTCTTC	CAWRGYNEQFF
TRBV6-5	.	.	TRBJ2-7	TGTGCCAGCTCCCTTCAGCGTGGCGAGCAGTACTTC	CASSLQRGEQYF
TRBV11-2	.	.	TRBJ1-3	TGTGCCAGCAGCCTAACAGGATTCTCTGGAAACACCATATATTTT	CASSLTGFSGNTIYF
TRBV5-6	.	few	TRBJ2-6	TGTGCCAGCAGCCGGTTCTCCTCTGGGGCCAACGTCCTGACTTTC	CASSRFSSGANVLTF
TRBV29-1	.	once	TRBJ1-2	TGCAGCGGGGACACTTCGGGTGGCTACACCTTC	CSGDTSGGYTF
TRBV2	.	.	TRBJ2-7	TGTGCCAGCAGTGAAGCGCTGTACGGGCTGAGCGGGCGGTACGAGCAGTACTTC	CASSEALYGLSGRYEQYF
TRBV7-2	TRBD1	.	TRBJ2-7	TGTGCCAGCAGCCACAGGGGTTCCTACGAGCAGTACTTC	CASSHRGSYEQYF
TRBV9	.	.	TRBJ2-5	TGTGCCAGCAGCGAACGACAGTTAGAGACCCAGTACTTC	CASSERQLETQYF
TRBV7-9	TRBD2	.	TRBJ2-3	TGTGCCAGCAGCTCCCTGGGTAGCGGGAGTTGGGATACGCAGTATTTT	CASSSLGSGSWDTQYF
TRBV7-3	.	.	TRBJ2-5	TGTGCCAGCAGCTTAGTCCCCGGAGGGCAAGAGACCCAGTACTTC	CASSLVPGGQETQYF
TRBV6-5	TRBD2	.	TRBJ2-5	TGTGCCAGCAGTTTGAACAGCGGGAAGGGGCAAGAGACCCAGTACTTC	CASSLNSGKGQETQYF